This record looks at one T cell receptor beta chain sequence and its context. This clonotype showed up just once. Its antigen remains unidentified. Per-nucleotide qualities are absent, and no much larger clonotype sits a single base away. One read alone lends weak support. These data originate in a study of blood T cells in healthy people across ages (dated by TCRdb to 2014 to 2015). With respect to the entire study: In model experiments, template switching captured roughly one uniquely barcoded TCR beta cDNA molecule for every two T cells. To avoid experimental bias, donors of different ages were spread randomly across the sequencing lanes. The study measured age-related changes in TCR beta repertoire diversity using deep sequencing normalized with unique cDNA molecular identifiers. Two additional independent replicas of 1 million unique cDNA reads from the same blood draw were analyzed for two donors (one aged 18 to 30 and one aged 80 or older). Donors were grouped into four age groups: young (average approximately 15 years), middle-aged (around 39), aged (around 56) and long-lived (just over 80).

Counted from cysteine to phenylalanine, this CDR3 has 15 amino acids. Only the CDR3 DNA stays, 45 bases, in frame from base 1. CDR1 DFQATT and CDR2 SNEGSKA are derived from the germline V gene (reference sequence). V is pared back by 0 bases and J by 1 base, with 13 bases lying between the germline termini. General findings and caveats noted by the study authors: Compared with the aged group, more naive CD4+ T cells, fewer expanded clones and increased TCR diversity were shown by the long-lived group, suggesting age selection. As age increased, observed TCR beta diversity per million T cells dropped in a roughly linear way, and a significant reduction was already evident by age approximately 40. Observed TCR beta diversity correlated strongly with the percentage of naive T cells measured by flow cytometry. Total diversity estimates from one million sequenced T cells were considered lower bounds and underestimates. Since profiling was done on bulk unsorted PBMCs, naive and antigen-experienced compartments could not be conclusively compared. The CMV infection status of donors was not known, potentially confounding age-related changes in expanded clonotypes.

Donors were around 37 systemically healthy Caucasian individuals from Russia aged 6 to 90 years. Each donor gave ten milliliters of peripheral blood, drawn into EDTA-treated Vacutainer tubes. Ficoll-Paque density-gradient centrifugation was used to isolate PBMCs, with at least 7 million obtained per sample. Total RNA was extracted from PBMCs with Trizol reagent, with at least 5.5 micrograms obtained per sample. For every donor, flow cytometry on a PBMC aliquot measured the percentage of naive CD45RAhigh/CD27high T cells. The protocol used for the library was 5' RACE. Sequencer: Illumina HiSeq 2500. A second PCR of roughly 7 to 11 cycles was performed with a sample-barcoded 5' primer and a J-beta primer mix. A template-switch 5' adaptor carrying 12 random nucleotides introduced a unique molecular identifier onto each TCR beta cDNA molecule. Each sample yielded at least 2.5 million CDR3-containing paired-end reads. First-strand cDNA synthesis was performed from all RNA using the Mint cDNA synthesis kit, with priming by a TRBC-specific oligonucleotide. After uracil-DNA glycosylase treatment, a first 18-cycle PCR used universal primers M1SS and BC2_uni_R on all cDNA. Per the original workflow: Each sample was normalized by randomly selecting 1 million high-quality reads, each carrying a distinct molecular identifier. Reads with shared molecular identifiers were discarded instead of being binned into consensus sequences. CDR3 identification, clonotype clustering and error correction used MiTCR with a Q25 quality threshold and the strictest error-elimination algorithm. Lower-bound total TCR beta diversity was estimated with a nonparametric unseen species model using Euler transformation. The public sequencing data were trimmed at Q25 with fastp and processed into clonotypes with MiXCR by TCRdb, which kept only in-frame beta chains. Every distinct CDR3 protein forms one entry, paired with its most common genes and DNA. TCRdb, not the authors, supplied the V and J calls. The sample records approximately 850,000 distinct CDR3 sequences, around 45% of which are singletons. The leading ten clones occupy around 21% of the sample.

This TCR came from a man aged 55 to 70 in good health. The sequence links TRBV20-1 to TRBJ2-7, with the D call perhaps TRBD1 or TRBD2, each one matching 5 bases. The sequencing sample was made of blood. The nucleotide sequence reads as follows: TGCAGTGCTAGAGATGTCCCGGGGCGATCCTACGAGCAGTACTTC. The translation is CSARDVPGRSYEQYF.